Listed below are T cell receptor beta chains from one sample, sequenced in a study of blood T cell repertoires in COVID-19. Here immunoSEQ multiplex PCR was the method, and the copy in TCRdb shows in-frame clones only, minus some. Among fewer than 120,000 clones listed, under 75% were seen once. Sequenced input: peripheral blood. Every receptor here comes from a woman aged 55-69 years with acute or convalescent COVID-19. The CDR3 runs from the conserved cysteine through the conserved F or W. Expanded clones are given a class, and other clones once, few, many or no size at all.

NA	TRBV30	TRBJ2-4	CAWNRDRTAKNIQYF
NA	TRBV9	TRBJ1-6	CASSTWTGGDSPLHF
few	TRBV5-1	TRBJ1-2	CASSLEGGNYGYTF
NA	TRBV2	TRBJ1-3	CASSTEPSTGNTIYF
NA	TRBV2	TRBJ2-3	CASSESRPTRGTDTQYF
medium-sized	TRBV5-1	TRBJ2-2	CASGEGTGDTGELFF
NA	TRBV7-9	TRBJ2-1	CASSPDRGGYNEQFF
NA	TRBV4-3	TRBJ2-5	CASSQEYQRGTETQYF
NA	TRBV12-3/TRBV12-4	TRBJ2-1	CASSFGGGGEQFF
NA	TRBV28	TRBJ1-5	CASRRGLNGDNQPQHF
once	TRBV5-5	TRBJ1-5	CASSLEGGSNQPQHF
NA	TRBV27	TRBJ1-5	CASRQGQYNQPQHF
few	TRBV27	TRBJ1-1	CASSFIRGNRVTEAFF
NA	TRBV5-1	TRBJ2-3	CASSRGQRGGWSTDTQYF
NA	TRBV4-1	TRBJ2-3	CASGVGGGTLSTDTQYF
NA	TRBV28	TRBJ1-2	CASSNSGQGGYGYTF
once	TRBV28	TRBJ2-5	CASSFMNPHHAGTPGQETQYF
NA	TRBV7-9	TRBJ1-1	CASSPQGARTEAFF
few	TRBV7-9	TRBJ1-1	CASSESGTEAFF
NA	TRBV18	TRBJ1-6	CASSQTGRYNSPLHF
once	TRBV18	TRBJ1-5	CASSLTGKSGNQPQHF
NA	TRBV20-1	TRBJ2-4	CSASSRGGQGRTKNIQYF
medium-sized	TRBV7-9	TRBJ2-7	CASSSPLAGDYEQYF
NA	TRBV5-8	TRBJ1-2	CASSMGQTNSIGYTF
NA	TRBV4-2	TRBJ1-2	CASSQGEADNYGYTF
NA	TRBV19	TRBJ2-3	CASSPGWDTQYF
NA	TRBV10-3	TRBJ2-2	CATTGGQGRSTGELFF
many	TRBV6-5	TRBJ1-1	CASRHRDRGAFF
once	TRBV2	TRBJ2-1	CASKLKGGSSYNEQFF
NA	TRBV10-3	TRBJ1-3	CAISVGEAGNTIYF
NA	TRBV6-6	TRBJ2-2	CASGSGGRTGELFF
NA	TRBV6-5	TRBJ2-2	CASSQLQGMAGELFF
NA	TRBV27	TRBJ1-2	CASSLRGGSNYGYTF
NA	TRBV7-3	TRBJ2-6	CASSPTGTVYGANVLTF
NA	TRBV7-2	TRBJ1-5	CASSLGQRNQPQHF
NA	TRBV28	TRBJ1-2	CASILSRGDLNGYTF
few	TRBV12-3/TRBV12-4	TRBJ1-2	CASSFGTAYGYTF
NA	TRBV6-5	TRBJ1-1	CASSFLRGTEAFF
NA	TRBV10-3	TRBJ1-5	CAISEQQGNQPQHF
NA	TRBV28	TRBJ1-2	CASTSGTGTYGYTF
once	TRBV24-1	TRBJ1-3	CATSDSGMNSGNTIYF
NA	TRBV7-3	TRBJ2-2	CASSSRTSGTGELFF
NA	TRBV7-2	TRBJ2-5	CASSRDRGRETQYF
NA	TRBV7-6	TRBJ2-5	CASSLRQGSVSTQYF
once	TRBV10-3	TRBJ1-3	CAIRKGGGNTIYF
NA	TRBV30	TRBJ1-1	CAWRARDRGIGEAFF
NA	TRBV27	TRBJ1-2	CASRNTQGIGYTF
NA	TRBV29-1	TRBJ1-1	CSADRARANTEAFF
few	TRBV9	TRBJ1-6	CASSADSRVESPLHF
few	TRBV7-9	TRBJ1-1	CASSLNGAGGAEAFF
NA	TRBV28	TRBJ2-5	CASGQGNQETQYF